The clone carrying this T cell receptor beta chain was picked up a small number of times. The germline V gene encodes CDR1 DFQATT and CDR2 SNEGSKA (reference sequence). V was trimmed by 0 bases and J by 4 bases, leaving 8 bases between them. CDR3 size: 13 residues. Per-sample yields of isolated PBMCs were at least 6 million. The sample originates from a study of blood T cells in healthy people across ages. The second PCR ran about 6 to 11 cycles with a sample-barcoded 5' primer and J-beta primers. With 12 random nucleotides, a template-switch adaptor tagged each individual cDNA molecule. TCRdb called the 5' RACE reads again in MiXCR, with one record for every CDR3 protein. The sample has 750,000 to 950,000 distinct CDR3 sequences; roughly 24% are singletons. This sample also belongs to another study, concerning T cells of mothers and their children. That study adds: No clone of persistent microchimeric T cells was detected.

The rearrangement links TRBV20-1 to TRBJ2-3; D not resolved. The clonotype comes from a boy younger than 18 in good health. Input material: blood. The CDR3 loop is CSAREWSADTQYF. CDR3 DNA: TGCAGTGCTAGAGAATGGTCAGCAGATACGCAGTATTTT.